This TCR beta chain was sequenced for a study of CD8+ T cells in alopecia areata (dated by TCRdb to about 2018). Regarding the study in general: The study used high-throughput TCRbeta sequencing to examine T cell clonal expansion in alopecia areata, in both the C3H/HeJ mouse model and human patients. In humans, TCRbeta sequencing was performed on scalp tissue and on sorted CD4+ and CD8+ peripheral blood T cells from healthy controls and from patients with patchy or totalis/universalis alopecia areata. Scalp clonality was compared among normal scalp (n=4), patchy alopecia areata scalp (n=8), and alopecia totalis/universalis scalp (n=8). RNA was obtained with the PAXgene miRNA kit for fixed scalp, the miRNeasy kit for PBMCs, and the RNeasy kit for mouse skin. immunoSEQ multiplex PCR using 35 Vbeta forward primers and 13 Jbeta reverse primers was used to amplify TCRbeta CDR3 regions.

PBMCs were isolated by density centrifugation and stained for CD3, CD4 and CD8, and CD4+ and CD8+ T cells were sorted on a FACSAria. Scalp biopsies and blood samples were provided by unaffected controls. The germline V gene (reference sequence) gives CDR1 as SEHNR and CDR2 as FQNEAQ. The CDR3 holds 15 amino acids from the cysteine to the phenylalanine. Solely the CDR3 DNA is kept, with 45 bases framed from the first base. The germline V end is reduced by 6 bases and the J end by 7 bases; junction bases left unmatched: 12. The research as a whole found: Shared TCR sequences between patients were less evident than in mice, which may be partly attributable to HLA diversity in the patient population. Resident alphabeta T cells in normal human skin are also sequenced, complicating scalp TCR repertoire analysis, unlike mouse skin dominated by gammadelta T cells. Lesional scalp, especially in alopecia totalis/universalis, showed higher clonality and more expanded CD8+ clones than normal scalp, suggesting antigenic drive.

The library came from the immunoSEQ multiplex PCR assay. RNA was extracted from all samples and reverse transcribed into cDNA, which served as template for TCR sequencing. SuperScript III was used to make first-strand cDNA, primed with a 2:1 mix of oligo-dT and random hexamers. A synthetic immune receptor repertoire was used to gauge amplification bias, and whatever bias remained was removed computationally. On the study's bioinformatics: Raw reads were preprocessed for error removal, and CDR3 was defined according to IMGT conventions as running from the conserved cysteine to phenylalanine. To get clonality, Shannon entropy was normalized by log2 of the number of productive unique TCRs and the result was subtracted from 1. Whether each scalp clone was CD4 or CD8 was inferred by checking scalp TCRbeta sequences against the CD4 and CD8 repertoires from sorted blood. TCRdb carries this immuneACCESS record with in-frame sequences only. Its versions omit some clonotypes, under half of them owing to an unresolved V gene in the studies checked, with the rest unexplained. V and J calls and clone size follow that table, whereas D and trimming were derived from the DNA. The sample data list roughly 100,000 clones, and 45% to 60% of these were observed just once. The ten largest account for about 9% of the sample.

Details on this clone: Its recognized antigen is unknown. No much larger clone exists at a distance of one base, and base qualities are not known.

The TCR sequence derives from a human donor in good health. Sequencing used CD4+ T cells sorted from blood. The chain is encoded by TRBV7-9 joined to TRBJ2-1, and TRBD2 matches 7 of the central bases. The CDR3 protein is CASRIRGEMKNEQFF. The sequenced DNA: TGTGCCAGCAGGATACGGGGGGAGATGAAAAATGAGCAGTTCTTC.